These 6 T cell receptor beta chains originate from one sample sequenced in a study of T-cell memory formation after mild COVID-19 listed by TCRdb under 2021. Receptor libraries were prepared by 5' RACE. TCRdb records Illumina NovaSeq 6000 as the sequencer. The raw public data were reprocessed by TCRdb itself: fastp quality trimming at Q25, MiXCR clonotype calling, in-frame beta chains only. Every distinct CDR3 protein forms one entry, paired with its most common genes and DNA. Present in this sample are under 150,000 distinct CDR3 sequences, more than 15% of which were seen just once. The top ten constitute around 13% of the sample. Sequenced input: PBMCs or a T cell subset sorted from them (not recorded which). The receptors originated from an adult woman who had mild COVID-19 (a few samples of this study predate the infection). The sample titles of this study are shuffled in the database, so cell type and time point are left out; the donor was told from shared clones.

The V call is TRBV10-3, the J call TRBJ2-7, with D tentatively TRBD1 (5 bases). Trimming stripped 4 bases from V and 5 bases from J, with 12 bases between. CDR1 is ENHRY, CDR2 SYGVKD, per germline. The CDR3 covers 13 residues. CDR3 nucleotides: TGTGCCATCAGTGTCGCAAGGGGTAACGAGCAGTACTTC. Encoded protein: CAISVARGNEQYF.

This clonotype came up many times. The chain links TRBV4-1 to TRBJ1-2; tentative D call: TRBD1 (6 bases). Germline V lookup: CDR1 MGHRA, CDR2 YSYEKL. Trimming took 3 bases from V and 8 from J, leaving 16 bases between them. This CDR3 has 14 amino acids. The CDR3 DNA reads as TGCGCCAGCAGCCAGAAGGGGGACCTTCGGGGCTACACCTTC. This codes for CASSQKGDLRGYTF.

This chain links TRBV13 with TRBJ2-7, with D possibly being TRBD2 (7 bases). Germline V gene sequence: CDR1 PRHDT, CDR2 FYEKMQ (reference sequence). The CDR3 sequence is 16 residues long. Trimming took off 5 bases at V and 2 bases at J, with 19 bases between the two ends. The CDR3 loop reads CASSVSGGGPTYEQYF. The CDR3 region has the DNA TGTGCCAGCAGCGTCTCTGGGGGGGGGCCGACCTACGAGCAGTACTTC. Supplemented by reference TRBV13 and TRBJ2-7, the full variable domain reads AAGVIQSPRHLIKEKRETATLKCYPIPRHDTVYWYQQGPGQDPQFLISFYEKMQSDKGSIPDRFSAQQFSDYHSELNMSSLELGDSALYFCASSVSGGGPTYEQYFGPGTRLTVT.

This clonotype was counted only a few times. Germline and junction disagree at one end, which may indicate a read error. In nucleotides, the CDR3 is TGTGCCAGCAGCCCCGGGACTAGCGGGCCCTTC. It specifies CASSPGTSGPF. The chain joins TRBV13 to TRBJ2-1; 12 bases fit TRBD2. From germline, CDR1 is PRHDT and CDR2 FYEKMQ (reference sequence). This CDR3 has 11 residues.

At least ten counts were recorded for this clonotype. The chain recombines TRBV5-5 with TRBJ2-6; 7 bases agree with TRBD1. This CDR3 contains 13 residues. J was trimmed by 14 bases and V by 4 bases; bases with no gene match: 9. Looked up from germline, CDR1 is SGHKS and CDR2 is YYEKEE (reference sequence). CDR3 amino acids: CASSRTGQGFLTF. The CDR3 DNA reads TGTGCCAGCAGCCGGACAGGACAAGGATTCCTGACTTTC.

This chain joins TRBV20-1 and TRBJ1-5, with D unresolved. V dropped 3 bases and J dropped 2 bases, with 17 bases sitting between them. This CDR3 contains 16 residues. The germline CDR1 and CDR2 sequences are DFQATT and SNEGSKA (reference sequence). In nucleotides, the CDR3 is TGCAGTGCTAGCCCCCGTATTGAGGCACGCAATCAGCCCCAGCATTTT. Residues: CSASPRIEARNQPQHF.